The present TCR beta chain was sequenced within a study of prognosis after radiotherapy for stage I lung cancer. For this clonotype: This sequence may be a read error, since a much larger clone differs from it by one base.

From genomic DNA, TCR beta CDR3 was amplified by two-round multiplex PCR. Amplification during the initial PCR round employed primers specific to each TRBV and TRBJ gene. One entry per CDR3 protein, called by TCRdb with MiXCR from the multiplex PCR reads. The sample shows around 26,000 distinct CDR3 sequences, 30% of them seen only once. The V end lost 6 bases, the J end lost 0 bases, and 6 bases lay between the germline ends. Germline CDR1 DFQATT, CDR2 SNEGSKA (reference sequence). The CDR3 covers 12 residues. This clonotype was obtained from a donor aged 50 or older with non-small cell lung cancer. This sequence joins TRBV20-1 and TRBJ1-5; D unresolved. The material sequenced was PBMCs, taken before or after stereotactic body radiation therapy (not recorded which). The CDR3, as DNA: TGCAGTGCCCAGCATAGCAATCAGCCCCAGCATTTT. It specifies CSAQHSNQPQHF.